This is a list of T cell receptor beta chains from one sample in a study of CD8 T cells in ankylosing spondylitis. TCRdb reprocessed the 5' RACE reads with MiXCR, giving one entry per CDR3 protein. This table has more than 95,000 distinct CDR3 sequences, roughly 8.3% appearing once. Material for sequencing was blood, either unsorted or a sorted T cell fraction (not recorded which). These receptors came from a male donor with ankylosing spondylitis or in good health (not recorded which). CDR3s include the opening cysteine and the closing phenylalanine or tryptophan. Each record gives: D gene, J gene, clone size, V gene, CDR3 DNA, CDR3 protein. A D gene is named only where the DNA matches it firmly. Clone size is stated in some rows and not others, as once, few, many or a class when expanded.

TRBD1 | TRBJ1-1 | many | TRBV19 | TGTGCCAGTAGTATCCGACAGGGGGCACAAAGTGAAGCTTTCTTT | CASSIRQGAQSEAFF
NA | TRBJ2-7 | many | TRBV18 | TGTGCCAGCTCACTCGGGGACGGACCCTACGAGCAGTACTTC | CASSLGDGPYEQYF
NA | TRBJ1-1 | many | TRBV4-2 | TGTGCCAGCAGCCAAGAGATGGGGACTGAAGCTTTCTTT | CASSQEMGTEAFF
NA | TRBJ2-1 | many | TRBV12-5 | TGTGCTAGTGGTCTACCGGCAAGTAGCCATGAGCAGTTCTTC | CASGLPASSHEQFF
NA | TRBJ1-6 | NA | TRBV12-3/TRBV12-4 | TGTGCCAGCAGACCGGACAGTTATAATTCACCCCTCCACTTT | CASRPDSYNSPLHF
TRBD2 | TRBJ2-2 | NA | TRBV4-1 | TGCGCCAGCAGCCAAAGACTAGCGGGAGGTCACACCGGGGAGCTGTTTTTT | CASSQRLAGGHTGELFF
NA | TRBJ2-3 | many | TRBV7-2 | TGTGCCAGCAGCATTCGGGGGCCCACAGATACGCAGTATTTT | CASSIRGPTDTQYF
NA | TRBJ2-5 | many | TRBV20-1 | TGCAGTGCTCCCGATCTTGGGAAAGCCGCCCAGGAGACCCAGTACTTC | CSAPDLGKAAQETQYF
NA | TRBJ1-1 | NA | TRBV4-1 | TGCGCCAGCAGCCAGCCCGGGACCCTGAACACTGAAGCTTTCTTT | CASSQPGTLNTEAFF
NA | TRBJ2-3 | NA | TRBV6-2/TRBV6-3 | TGTGCCAGCAGCACGCAGGATACGCAGTATTTT | CASSTQDTQYF
NA | TRBJ1-1 | few | TRBV7-9 | TGTGCCAGCAGCTTAGCGCAAGGGTGGAACCCTGAAGCTTTCTTT | CASSLAQGWNPEAFF
NA | TRBJ1-2 | many | TRBV5-1 | TGCGCCAGCAGCCCCGGGGCAGAGAGAAAGTATGGCTACACCTTC | CASSPGAERKYGYTF
NA | TRBJ1-5 | many | TRBV20-1 | TGCAGTGCTAGAGATCCGCTTGGGAATCAGCCCCAGCATTTT | CSARDPLGNQPQHF
TRBD1 | TRBJ2-7 | many | TRBV5-1 | TGCGCCAGCAGCTTGACAGGGGGTCTGAACGAGCAGTACTTC | CASSLTGGLNEQYF
TRBD1 | TRBJ2-1 | many | TRBV10-1 | TGCGCCAGCAGTGGTCAGGGGGCCAATGAGCAGTTCTTC | CASSGQGANEQFF
NA | TRBJ2-5 | many | TRBV20-1 | TGCAGTGTGATTGGGGGGTACCAAGAGACCCAGTACTTC | CSVIGGYQETQYF
TRBD1 | TRBJ2-3 | many | TRBV5-5 | TGTGCCAGCAGCCGGCGGTTTTTGCAGGGGGCAGATACGCAGTATTTT | CASSRRFLQGADTQYF
TRBD1 | TRBJ1-4 | many | TRBV4-2 | TGTGCCAGCAGCCCAGTCCCGGGACAGGGAAAACTGTTTTTT | CASSPVPGQGKLFF
NA | TRBJ2-7 | many | TRBV7-8 | TGTGCCAGCAGCTTACAAATGGGAGCTGGGGAGCAGTACTTC | CASSLQMGAGEQYF
NA | TRBJ2-5 | NA | TRBV7-3 | TGTGCCAGCAGCTTAGGCTACGAAGAGACCCAGTACTTC | CASSLGYEETQYF
NA | TRBJ2-1 | many | TRBV7-6 | TGTGCCAGCAGCTTAGCGATGCGGACCGGGGTTGAGTTCTTC | CASSLAMRTGVEFF
NA | TRBJ2-1 | few | TRBV18 | TGTGCCAGCTCACCAAGGCTAGGAGAGCAGTTCTTC | CASSPRLGEQFF
NA | TRBJ1-1 | few | TRBV12-3/TRBV12-4 | TGTGCCAGCAGTTCGCGAACCTTTAACACTGAAGCTTTCTTT | CASSSRTFNTEAFF
NA | TRBJ2-7 | NA | TRBV20-1 | TGCAGTGCTAGAAGCCATCCCTACGAGCAGTACTTC | CSARSHPYEQYF
TRBD2 | TRBJ2-2 | many | TRBV29-1 | TGCAGCGTCCAATACCTAGACCCAGCGGGGGTCACCGGGGAGCTGTTTTTT | CSVQYLDPAGVTGELFF
TRBD1 | TRBJ2-4 | few | TRBV19 | TGTGCCACCACCGGGACAGCTATTAACATTCAGTACTTC | CATTGTAINIQYF
NA | TRBJ2-7 | many | TRBV20-1 | TGCAGTGCTAGTATGTCACAGGGAAACGAGCAGTACTTC | CSASMSQGNEQYF
NA | TRBJ1-1 | many | TRBV20-1 | TGCAGTGCTAGGGACTTAGGACAGCTCTCTCCTGAAGCTTTCTTT | CSARDLGQLSPEAFF
NA | TRBJ1-6 | many | TRBV7-2 | TGTGCCAGCAGCTTAGGGCAGGGATATTCACCCCTCCACTTT | CASSLGQGYSPLHF
NA | TRBJ2-2 | many | TRBV12-3/TRBV12-4 | TGTGCCAGCATTCCCCCTGGCGGTAACACCGGGGAGCTGTTTTTT | CASIPPGGNTGELFF
NA | TRBJ2-5 | NA | TRBV7-2 | TGTGCCAGCAGCTTAGCGCGTAGAGAGACCCAGTACTTC | CASSLARRETQYF
TRBD1 | TRBJ2-7 | many | TRBV5-1 | TGCGCCAGCAGCTACTCCCGGGACAGGGGGCTCCTACTCTACGAGCAGTACTTC | CASSYSRDRGLLLYEQYF